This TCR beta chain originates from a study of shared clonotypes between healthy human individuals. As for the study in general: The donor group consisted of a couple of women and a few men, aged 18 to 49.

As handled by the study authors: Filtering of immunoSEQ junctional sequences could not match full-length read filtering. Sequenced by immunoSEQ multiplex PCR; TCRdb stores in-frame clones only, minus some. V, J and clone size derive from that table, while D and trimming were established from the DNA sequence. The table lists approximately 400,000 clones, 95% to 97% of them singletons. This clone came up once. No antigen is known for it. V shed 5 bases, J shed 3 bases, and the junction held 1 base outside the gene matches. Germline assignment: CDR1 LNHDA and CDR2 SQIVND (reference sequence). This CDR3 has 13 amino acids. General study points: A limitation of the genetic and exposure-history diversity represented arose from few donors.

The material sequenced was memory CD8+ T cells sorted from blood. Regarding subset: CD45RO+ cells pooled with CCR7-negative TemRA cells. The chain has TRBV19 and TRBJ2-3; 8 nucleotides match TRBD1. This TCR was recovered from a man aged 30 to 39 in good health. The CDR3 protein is CASSRQGTDTQYF. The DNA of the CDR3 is TGTGCCAGTAGTCGACAGGGGACAGATACGCAGTATTTT.